Sequencing of this T cell receptor (beta chain) was carried out in a study of blood T cell repertoires in COVID-19. Clones were sequenced by immunoSEQ multiplex PCR, and TCRdb holds only the in-frame ones, with some missing. The sample lists about 80,000 clones, roughly 85% occurring once. The CDR3 sequence is 16 residues long. With V trimmed by 1 base and J by 6 bases, 11 bases remained unmatched. Germline V CDR1 and CDR2: SGHTA, FQGNSA. The sequence came from a young man with acute or convalescent COVID-19. The chain is built from TRBV7-2 and TRBJ2-7; 8 bases map to TRBD1. Sequencing was done on a sample of peripheral blood. CDR3 residues: CASSLGPGQVGSEQYF. The CDR3 DNA sequence: TGTGCCAGCAGCTTAGGACCGGGACAGGTAGGCAGCGAGCAGTACTTC.